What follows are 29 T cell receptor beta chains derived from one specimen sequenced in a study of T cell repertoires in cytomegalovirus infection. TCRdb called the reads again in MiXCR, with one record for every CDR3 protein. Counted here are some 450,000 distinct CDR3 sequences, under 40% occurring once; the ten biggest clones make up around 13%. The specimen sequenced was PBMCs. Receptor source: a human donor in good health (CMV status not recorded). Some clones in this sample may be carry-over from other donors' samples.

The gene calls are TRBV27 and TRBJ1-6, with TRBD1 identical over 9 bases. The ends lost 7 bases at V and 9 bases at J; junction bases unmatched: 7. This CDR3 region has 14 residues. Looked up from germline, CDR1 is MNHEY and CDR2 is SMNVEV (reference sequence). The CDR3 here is CASMNDRGGSPLHF. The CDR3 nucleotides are TGTGCCAGCATGAACGACAGGGGGGGTTCACCCCTCCACTTT.

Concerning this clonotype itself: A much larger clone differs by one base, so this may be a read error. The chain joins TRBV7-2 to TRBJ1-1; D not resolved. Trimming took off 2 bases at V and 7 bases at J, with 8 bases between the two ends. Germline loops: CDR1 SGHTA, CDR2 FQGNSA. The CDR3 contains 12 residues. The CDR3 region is CASSLLLSEAFF. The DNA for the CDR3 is TGTGCCAGCAGCTTATTACTTAGTGAAGCTTTCTTT. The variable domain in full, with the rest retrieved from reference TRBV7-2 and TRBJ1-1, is GAGVSQSPSNKVTEKGKDVELRCDPISGHTALYWYRQSLGQGLEFLIYFQGNSAPDKSGLPSDRFSAERTGGSVSTLTIQRTQQEDSAVYLCASSLLLSEAFFGQGTRLTVV.

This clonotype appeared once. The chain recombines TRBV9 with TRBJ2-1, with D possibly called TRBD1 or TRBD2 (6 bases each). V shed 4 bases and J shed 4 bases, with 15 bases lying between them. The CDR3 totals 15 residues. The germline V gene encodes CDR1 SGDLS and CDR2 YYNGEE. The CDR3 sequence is CASSSLEGGYNEQFF. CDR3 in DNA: TGTGCCAGCAGCTCCCTAGAGGGGGGATACAATGAGCAGTTCTTC.

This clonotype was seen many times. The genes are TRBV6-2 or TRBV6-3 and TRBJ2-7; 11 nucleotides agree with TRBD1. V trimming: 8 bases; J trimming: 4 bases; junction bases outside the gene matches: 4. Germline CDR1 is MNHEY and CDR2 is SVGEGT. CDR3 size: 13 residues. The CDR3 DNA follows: TGTGCCAGCGGGACAGGGGGGGATTACGAGCAGTACTTC. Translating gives CASGTGGDYEQYF.

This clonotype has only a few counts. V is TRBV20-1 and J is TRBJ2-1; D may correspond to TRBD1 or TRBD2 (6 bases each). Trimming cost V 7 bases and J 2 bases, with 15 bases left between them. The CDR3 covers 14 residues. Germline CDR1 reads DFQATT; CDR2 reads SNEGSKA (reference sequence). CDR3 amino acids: CSGSSGGPYNEQFF. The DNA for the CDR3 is TGCAGTGGGAGTTCTGGGGGGCCCTACAATGAGCAGTTCTTC.

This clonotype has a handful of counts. The CDR3, as DNA: TGTGCCAGCAGCCCCCCCAGACAGCGGATGAACACTGAAGCTTTCTTT. Its translation: CASSPPRQRMNTEAFF. This chain joins TRBV6-6 and TRBJ1-1, with D tentatively TRBD1 (5 bases). This CDR3 spans 16 amino acids. V was clipped by 6 bases and J by 0 bases, with 17 bases between them. Germline lookup yields CDR1 MNHNY and CDR2 SVGAGI (reference sequence).

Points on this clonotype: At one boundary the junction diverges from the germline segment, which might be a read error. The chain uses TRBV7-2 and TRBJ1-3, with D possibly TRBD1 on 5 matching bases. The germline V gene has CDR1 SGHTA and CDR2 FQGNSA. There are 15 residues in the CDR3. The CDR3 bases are TGTGACAGCAACAAAGACAGCGTCTCTGGAAACACCCTATATTTT. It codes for CDSNKDSVSGNTLYF.

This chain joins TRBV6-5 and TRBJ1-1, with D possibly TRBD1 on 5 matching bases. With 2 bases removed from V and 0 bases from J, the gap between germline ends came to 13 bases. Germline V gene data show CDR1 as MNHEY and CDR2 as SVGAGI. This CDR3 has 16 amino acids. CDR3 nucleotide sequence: TGTGCCAGCAGTTACGAGTGGGGCGAGATGAACACTGAAGCTTTCTTT. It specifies CASSYEWGEMNTEAFF.

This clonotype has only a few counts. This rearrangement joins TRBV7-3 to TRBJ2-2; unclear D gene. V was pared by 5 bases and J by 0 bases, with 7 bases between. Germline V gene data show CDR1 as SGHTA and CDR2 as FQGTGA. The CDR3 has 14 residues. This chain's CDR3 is CASSPRTNTGELFF. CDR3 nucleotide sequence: TGTGCCAGCAGCCCACGCACGAACACCGGGGAGCTGTTTTTT.

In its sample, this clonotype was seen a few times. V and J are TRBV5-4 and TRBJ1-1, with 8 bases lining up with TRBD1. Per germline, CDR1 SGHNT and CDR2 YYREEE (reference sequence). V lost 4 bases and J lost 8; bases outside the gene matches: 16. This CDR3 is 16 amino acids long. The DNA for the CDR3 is TGTGCCAGCAGCCCAGAGGCGGACAGGGCCACAAGGGAAGCTTTCTTT. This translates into CASSPEADRATREAFF.

This CDR3 reads CASSHRPAANTGELFF. The CDR3 DNA reads TGTGCCAGCAGCCACCGACCAGCCGCGAACACCGGGGAGCTGTTTTTT. This chain joins TRBV3-1 and TRBJ2-2, with D uncertain. CDR3 length: 16 residues. Germline loops: CDR1 LGHDT, CDR2 YNNKEL (reference sequence). V lost 3 bases and J 0 bases, leaving 11 bases between the germline ends.

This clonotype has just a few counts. This chain's CDR3 is CSGRQGNSPLHF. The CDR3 bases are TGCAGTGGTCGACAGGGGAATTCACCCCTCCACTTT. The V gene is TRBV20-1, the J gene TRBJ1-6; 8 nucleotides agree with TRBD1. Trimming took 7 bases from V and 7 from J; bases not matched to a gene: 3. Per the germline V gene, CDR1 is DFQATT and CDR2 is SNEGSKA (reference sequence). This CDR3 contains 12 residues.

The CDR3 DNA follows: TGTGCCAGCAGTCGCCCTTTCGGGTATGGAAACACCATATATTTT. Residues: CASSRPFGYGNTIYF. This sequence joins TRBV7-2 and TRBJ1-3, with D unclear. From germline, CDR1 is SGHTA and CDR2 FQGNSA. V was cut by 6 bases and J by 3 bases, with 15 bases left in between. The CDR3 is 15 residues long.

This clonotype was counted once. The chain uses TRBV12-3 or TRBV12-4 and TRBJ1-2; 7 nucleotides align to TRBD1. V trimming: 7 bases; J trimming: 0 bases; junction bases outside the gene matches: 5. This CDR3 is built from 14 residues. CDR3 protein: CASTAGGANYGYTF. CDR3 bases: TGTGCCAGCACCGCAGGGGGGGCTAACTATGGCTACACCTTC.

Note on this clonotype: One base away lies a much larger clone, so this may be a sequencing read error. The CDR3 bases are TGTGCCAGCAGCTTCGGGCCTAACTATGGCTACACCTTC. As protein: CASSFGPNYGYTF. J is TRBJ1-2 and V is TRBV7-9; the D is unclear. Germline CDR1 reads SEHNR; CDR2 reads FQNEAQ (reference sequence). The CDR3 spans 13 residues. The ends were cut back, 3 bases at V and 0 bases at J, with 5 bases in the middle. Using reference TRBV7-9 and TRBJ1-2 for the parts outside the CDR3, the full variable domain is DTGVSQNPRHKITKRGQNVTFRCDPISEHNRLYWYRQTLGQGPEFLTYFQNEAQLEKSRLLSDRFSAERPKGSFSTLEIQRTEQGDSAMYLCASSFGPNYGYTFGSGTRLTVV.

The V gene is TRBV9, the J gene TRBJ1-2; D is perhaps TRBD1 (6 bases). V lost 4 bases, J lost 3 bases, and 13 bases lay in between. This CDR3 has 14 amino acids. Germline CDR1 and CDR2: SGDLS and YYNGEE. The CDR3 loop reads CASSRTSGDYGYTF. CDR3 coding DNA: TGTGCCAGCAGCAGAACCTCAGGGGACTATGGCTACACCTTC.

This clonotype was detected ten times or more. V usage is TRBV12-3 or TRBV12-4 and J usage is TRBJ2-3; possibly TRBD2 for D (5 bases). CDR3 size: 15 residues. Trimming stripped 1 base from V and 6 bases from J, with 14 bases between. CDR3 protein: CASSLETVGKDTQYF. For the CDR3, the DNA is TGTGCCAGCAGTTTAGAGACGGTCGGGAAGGATACGCAGTATTTT.

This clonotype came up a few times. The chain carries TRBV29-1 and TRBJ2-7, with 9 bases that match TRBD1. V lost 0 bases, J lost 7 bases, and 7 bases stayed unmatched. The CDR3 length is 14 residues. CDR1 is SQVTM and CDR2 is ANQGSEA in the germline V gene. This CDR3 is CSVEDRGQGSEQYF. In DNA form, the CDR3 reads TGCAGCGTTGAAGATCGGGGACAGGGAAGTGAGCAGTACTTC.

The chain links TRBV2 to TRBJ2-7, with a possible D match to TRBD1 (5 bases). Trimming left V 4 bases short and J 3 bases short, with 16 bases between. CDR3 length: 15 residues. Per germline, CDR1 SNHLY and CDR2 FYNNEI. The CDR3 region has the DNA TGTGCCAGCAGTGTTCAGGGCCCCTCTGGCTACGAGCAGTACTTC. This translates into CASSVQGPSGYEQYF.

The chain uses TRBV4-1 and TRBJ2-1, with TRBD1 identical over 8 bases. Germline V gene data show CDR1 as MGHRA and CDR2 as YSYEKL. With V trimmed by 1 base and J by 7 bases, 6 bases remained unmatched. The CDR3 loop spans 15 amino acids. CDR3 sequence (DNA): TGCGCCAGCAGCCAAGTCACCAGGGGGCGGAATGAGCAGTTCTTC. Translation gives CASSQVTRGRNEQFF.

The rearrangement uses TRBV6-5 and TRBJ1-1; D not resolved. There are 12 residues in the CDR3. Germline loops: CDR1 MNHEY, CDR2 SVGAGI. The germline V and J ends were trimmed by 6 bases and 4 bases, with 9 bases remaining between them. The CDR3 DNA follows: TGTGCCAGCAGGGGAGTGGGCACTGAAGCTTTCTTT. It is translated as CASRGVGTEAFF.

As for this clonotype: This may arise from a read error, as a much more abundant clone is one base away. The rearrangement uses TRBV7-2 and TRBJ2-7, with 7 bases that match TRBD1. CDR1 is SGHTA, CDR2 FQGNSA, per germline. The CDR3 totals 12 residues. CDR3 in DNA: TGTGCCAGCAGGGAACGGACAGGACCCAATGGCTTC. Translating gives CASRERTGPNGF.

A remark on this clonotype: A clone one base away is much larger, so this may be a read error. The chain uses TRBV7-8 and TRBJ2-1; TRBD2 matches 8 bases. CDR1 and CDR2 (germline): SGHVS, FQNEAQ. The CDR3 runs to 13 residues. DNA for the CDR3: TGTGCCAGCAGCCCAGAGACTAGCGATGAGCAGGTCTTC. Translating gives CASSPETSDEQVF.

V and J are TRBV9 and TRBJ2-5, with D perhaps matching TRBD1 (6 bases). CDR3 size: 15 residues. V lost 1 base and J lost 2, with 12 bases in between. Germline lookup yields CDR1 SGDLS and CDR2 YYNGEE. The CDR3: CASSVTGLQQETQYF. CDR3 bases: TGTGCCAGCAGCGTAACAGGGTTACAGCAAGAGACCCAGTACTTC.

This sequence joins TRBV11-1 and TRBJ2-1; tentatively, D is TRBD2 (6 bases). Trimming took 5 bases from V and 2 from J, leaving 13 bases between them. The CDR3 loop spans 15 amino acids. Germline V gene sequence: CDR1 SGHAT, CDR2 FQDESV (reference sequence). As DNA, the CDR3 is TGTGCCAGCAGCCCCGGAGGGTCAGCCTACAATGAGCAGTTCTTC. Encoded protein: CASSPGGSAYNEQFF.

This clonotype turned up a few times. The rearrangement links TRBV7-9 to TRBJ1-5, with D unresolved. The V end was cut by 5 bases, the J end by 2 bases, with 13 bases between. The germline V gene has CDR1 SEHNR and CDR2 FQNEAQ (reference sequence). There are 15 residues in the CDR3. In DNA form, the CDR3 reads TGTGCCAGCAGCGACGCGGGTGAGGGCAATCAGCCCCAGCATTTT. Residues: CASSDAGEGNQPQHF.

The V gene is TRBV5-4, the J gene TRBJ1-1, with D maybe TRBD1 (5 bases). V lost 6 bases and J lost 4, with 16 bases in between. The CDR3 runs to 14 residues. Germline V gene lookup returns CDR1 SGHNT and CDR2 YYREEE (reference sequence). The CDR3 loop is CASTRGGLGTEAFF. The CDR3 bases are TGTGCCAGCACTCGGGGGGGGTTGGGCACTGAAGCTTTCTTT. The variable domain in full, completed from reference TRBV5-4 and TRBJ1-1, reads ETGVTQSPTHLIKTRGQQVTLRCSSQSGHNTVSWYQQALGQGPQFIFQYYREEENGRGNFPPRFSGLQFPNYSSELNVNALELDDSALYLCASTRGGLGTEAFFGQGTRLTVV.

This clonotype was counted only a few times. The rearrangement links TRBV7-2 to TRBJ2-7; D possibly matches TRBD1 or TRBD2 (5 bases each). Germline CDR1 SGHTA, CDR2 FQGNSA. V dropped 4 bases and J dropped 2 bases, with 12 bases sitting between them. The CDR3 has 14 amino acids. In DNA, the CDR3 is TGTGCCAGCAGCTGGCCGGGGCGCACCTACGAGCAGTACTTC. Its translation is CASSWPGRTYEQYF.

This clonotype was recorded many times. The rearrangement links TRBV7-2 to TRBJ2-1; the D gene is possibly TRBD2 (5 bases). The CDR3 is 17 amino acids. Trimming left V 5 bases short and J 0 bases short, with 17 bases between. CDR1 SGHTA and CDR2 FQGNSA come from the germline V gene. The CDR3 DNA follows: TGTGCCAGCAGCCGCCTACCCGGAGGCAGCTCCTACAATGAGCAGTTCTTC. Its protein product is CASSRLPGGSSYNEQFF.